This TCR beta chain appears in the sequencing data of a study of cytomegalovirus exposure and HLA in healthy donors (dated by TCRdb to between 2016 and 2019). Study-level background: According to an earlier analysis of around 600 of the donors, 200 million or so T cells yielded 120 million or so unique TCR beta sequences and approximately 280 Gb of sequence data. Five DR-DQ haplotypes were handled as single units for association and clustering, since linkage in the cohort was strong. Donor age, sex, ethnicity and CMV serostatus were collected together with the repertoire data. To study patterns of TCR occurrence, a later analysis re-analyzed previously published TCR beta repertoires from 650 to 750 donors and added high-resolution HLA genotyping. The number of donors typed differed by locus, with 629-630 for A, B, C, DRB1 and DQB1, around 500 for DQA1, under 610 for DPA1, and 450 to 480 for DPB1. In an earlier analysis of 500 to 650 of the donors, high-throughput TCR beta sequencing was used to judge whether each TCR beta V gene segment behaved as functional or pseudogenic. The study aimed to test whether signatures of past pathogen exposure could be identified by cataloging public T cell receptors. Roughly 300 gigabases of sequencing data and around 90 million unique TCR sequences made up an early release that covered 500 to 650 HLA-typed donors. In a later genetic analysis, genome-wide SNP genotypes for about 55% of the roughly 700 donors were used, and that subset was treated as a discovery cohort. All discovery cohort repertoires had been generated using a single sequencing platform. Both class I and class II loci were covered by HLA typing, at four-digit resolution. Among approximately 370 genotyped donors of the cohort, an average of approximately 200,000 unique TCR beta nucleotide sequences was sequenced per donor, of which approximately 19% were non-productive. In addition to the first cohort of roughly 670 subjects, a separate validation cohort of 100 to 150 different subjects was used. The later analysis used no new phenotypic data to find candidate immune exposures, relying instead on TCR beta sequences and their occurrence across donors. The genetic ancestry cluster associated with self-reported Caucasian donors included around four fifths of the roughly 400 genotyped donors. To predict cytomegalovirus infection status, the study brought together high-throughput TCR immunosequencing, statistical association of individual TCRs with disease status, and machine learning. The study used immunosequencing to profile the T cell repertoires of under 700 subjects and linked those repertoires to cytomegalovirus serostatus. Paper-wide results and their limitations: When HLA alleles, especially DR and DQ, strongly co-occurred, TCR associations were difficult to assign to individual alleles. Presence/absence analyses assumed roughly uniform sequencing depth across donors, an assumption that may not hold. In a later analysis, HLA-associated TCR beta chains were found to be more clonally expanded and to have lower generation probabilities than equally common non-associated chains. Because HLA typing was unavailable for some donors at each locus, only the typed subset was used in association tests. It was suggested by the authors that the approach could potentially be generalized to other disease states and immunological phenotypes. The earlier analysis of some 560 of the donors excluded about 16 rarely observed V segments, including chromosome 9 orphons, because counts were too low. A cluster of highly shared sequence variants was judged likely to be a technical artifact of the sequencing pipeline. A further reported finding was that TCR beta sequences accurately predicted the HLA-A and HLA-B alleles for most subjects in the first cohort. A later genetic analysis associated a missense DCLRE1C variant with V-gene and J-gene trimming of TCR beta chains, and an independent cohort replicated the association. In a later analysis, several top co-occurrence clusters were reported to appear linked to parvovirus B19, influenza, CMV and Epstein-Barr virus. Broadly in line with IMGT annotations, most TCR beta V segments showed up in productive rearrangements about 87% or about 30% of the time in an earlier analysis of roughly 590 of the donors. The cohort was sequenced for TCR beta chains only, and without alpha or paired-chain data the features that could be detected were limited. In vitro tests confirmed that three of the cytomegalovirus-associated TCR beta chains recognize cytomegalovirus antigens. The classifier was reported to diagnose cytomegalovirus status with high specificity and sensitivity in both the original and validation cohorts. For the cohort, immune exposure information was limited to CMV serostatus. In a later genetic analysis, fewer N-insertions in productive TCRs were reported among donors in an Asian-associated ancestry cluster than the approximately 670-donor mean. At a false discovery rate of 0.05, a later analysis linked 16,000 or so TCR beta sequences to specific HLA alleles. A later analysis found that most CMV-associated TCR beta chains appeared HLA-restricted, with HLA associations seemingly driven largely by CMV exposure. Some IMGT-functional V segments, including TRBV6-2 and TRBV6-3, could not be distinguished by the 87-base-pair reads and were therefore excluded. In a later analysis, TCR association rates were found to vary across HLA loci, with the most associated TCRs seen for DRB1 alleles and the fewest for HLA-C alleles. In the study, about 150 TCR beta chains were listed as associated with cytomegalovirus. Linkage disequilibrium might explain the correlated functional status among segregating V segments, but an unknown experimental factor could not be excluded. Most TCR sequences were seen in very few donors, while some public TCRs were found in many individuals.

For this clone: The antigen it binds to is not known. It has no much larger one-base neighbor in the sample; base qualities were not kept.

In total, approximately 700 healthy bone marrow donors made up the cohort. All cohort members were sampled while nominally healthy, although unrecorded immune exposures were likely present. CMV serostatus was recorded as positive for about 300 and negative for about 50% of the 666 cohort members, whereas no CMV serostatus was recorded for the donor in question. Every donor gave a peripheral blood sample, and the peripheral blood mononuclear cells from that sample were used for TCR beta sequencing. The Qiagen DNeasy Blood Extraction Kit was used to extract genomic DNA from the blood cell samples. Preparation of the library involved the immunoSEQ multiplex PCR assay. The multiplex PCR relied on a mix of 60 forward primers for TCR Vbeta segments and 13 reverse primers for TCR Jbeta segments. Amplification of the CDR3 region of rearranged TCR beta genes was performed with a multiplex PCR assay on genomic DNA. On the Illumina HiSeq System, the amplified TCR beta libraries were sequenced as 87-base-pair reads. Per the source publication's procedure: A later analysis tallied tens of millions of unique TCR beta chains across the 660 or so repertoires, and approximately 9.9 million of those chains were shared by two or more donors. Raw reads were error-corrected and collapsed into unique sequences by a nearest-neighbor algorithm in which closely related sequences were merged to remove PCR and sequencing errors. CDR3 sequences were aligned to IMGT reference sequences to assign V, D and J gene segments. For a sequence to be retained, a match of at least six nucleotides was required to both a V gene segment and a J gene segment. Rearrangements were called productive when the CDR3 lacked stop codons and stayed in frame with V and J; all others were non-productive. Following IMGT convention, CDR3 was defined as the stretch from the second conserved V-encoded cysteine up to the conserved J-encoded phenylalanine. In an earlier analysis of around 600 of the donors, sequences lacking an unambiguous match to a single V gene segment were excluded. An earlier analysis of fewer than 750 of the donors classified V segments as functional when productive rearrangements were above 56.7% and as segregating when the standard deviation between donors was above 5%. A statistical classification framework was built for diagnosing cytomegalovirus status from the catalog of TCR beta chain sequences. In a later analysis, V and J genes were assigned by comparing TCR nucleotide sequences against IMGT/GENE-DB human TR gene sequences. The TCRdist pipeline was used in a later analysis to assign CDR3 sequences and most-parsimonious VDJ recombination scenarios. In a later analysis, every TCR beta chain was defined by the combination of its CDR3 amino acid sequence and its V-gene family, and reads without a unique V-gene family were dropped. To address suspected cross-contamination and a sequencing artifact, a later analysis removed a few hundred highly shared, low-generation-probability nucleotide sequences. In a later analysis, a clonal expansion index was calculated for each public chain from normalized within-repertoire ranks of inferred template counts. In a later analysis, generation probabilities were computed using a VDJ recombination model fitted to out-of-frame rearrangements, and the results were checked against IGoR. In a later analysis, hypergeometric tests were used to score TCR-TCR, TCR-HLA and TCR-CMV co-occurrence, with a repertoire-size bias correction applied to TCR pairs. To estimate false discovery rates, a later analysis permuted the HLA or CMV assignments 20 times. A later analysis grouped co-occurring TCRs with DBSCAN, adding TCRdist sequence similarity when clustering within HLA-allele-positive subsets. Repertoires with fewer than 30,000 or more than 120,000 public chains were left out of co-occurrence clustering, as were a handful of repertoires with anomalous nucleotide sharing. TCRdb limited this immuneACCESS table to in-frame rearrangements with V and J called. A share of clones is missing; checked studies link under half to unresolved V genes, and the rest is unexplained. The V and J calls and clone size are taken from that table; D and trimming were inferred from the DNA. The sample yields some 170,000 clones; more than 60% were counted once. Roughly 2.5% of the sample lies in the top ten.

Taken from the germline V gene, the CDR1 and CDR2 loops are SGHTA and FQGNSA. Reading from cysteine to phenylalanine, the CDR3 counts 17 amino acids. Only CDR3 DNA remains: 51 bases, in frame from the first base. V has 2 bases trimmed and J has 6 bases trimmed; junction bases matching no gene number 15. The material sequenced was PBMCs. This TCR derives from a human donor in good health. The sequence joins TRBV7-2 to TRBJ2-7; 8 central bases correspond to TRBD1. The CDR3 loop reads CASSLRTGFVLVLEQYF. The DNA sequence is given as TGTGCCAGCAGCTTACGGACAGGGTTCGTTTTGGTACTCGAGCAGTACTTC.